This paragraph reports one T cell receptor beta chain. Authors' methods: Reference gene primer amplification yielded estimated nucleated cell counts. Some clones are missing from TCRdb's copy, which holds only in-frame ones; the method was immunoSEQ multiplex PCR. The V and J calls and clone size are taken from that table; D and trimming were inferred from the DNA. The table records about 170,000 clones, about 89% of them present only once. The data were taken from a study of blood T cell repertoires in COVID-19. Study details: There were acute and convalescent COVID-19 samples, and they came from the United States, Italy and Spain.

V lost 6 bases to trimming and J lost 3 bases, with 10 bases between them. The CDR3 has 13 amino acids. The germline gives CDR1 KGHDR, CDR2 SFDVKD. The rearrangement joins TRBV24-1 to TRBJ1-1, with TRBD1 as a possible D gene (5 bases). The sample taken for sequencing was peripheral blood. The origin of this receptor is a man in his 70s with acute or convalescent COVID-19. The CDR3 DNA reads as TGTGCCACCAGTTCGGGGGTTTACACTGAAGCTTTCTTT. Its protein product is CATSSGVYTEAFF.